A single sample gave rise to the 9 T cell receptor beta chains below, sequenced in a study of lymphopenia after photon versus proton radiotherapy. Here immunoSEQ multiplex PCR was the method, and the copy in TCRdb shows in-frame clones only, minus some. The sample lists about 70,000 clones; over 70% were seen once. The sample here was peripheral blood, taken from a patient treated with proton-based radiotherapy. The receptors were sampled from a man older than 75 with esophageal cancer.

This clone was counted once. V and J are TRBV18 and TRBJ1-4; no firm D call. Germline CDR1 and CDR2: KGHSH and LQKENI. The CDR3 consists of 13 residues. Trimming pared 6 bases from V and 7 bases from J, leaving 12 bases between. The DNA of the CDR3 is TGTGCCAGCTCTCCGATTGAGGGTGAAAAACTGTTTTTT. This codes for CASSPIEGEKLFF.

This rearrangement joins TRBV5-1 to TRBJ1-1, with 8 bases that match TRBD1. The CDR3 covers 16 residues. CDR1 SGHRS and CDR2 YFSETQ come from the germline V gene. V was pared by 1 base and J by 1 base, with 6 bases of the junction left unmatched. CDR3 DNA: TGCGCCAGCAGCTTGTCCAGGACAGGGACGAACACTGAAGCTTTCTTT. It encodes CASSLSRTGTNTEAFF.

V gene TRBV18 combines with J gene TRBJ1-4; D ambiguous. V was cut by 3 bases and J by 0 bases, with 5 bases left in between. The CDR3 has 14 amino acids. CDR1 and CDR2 from the germline V gene are KGHSH and LQKENI. This chain's CDR3 is CASSPSATNEKLFF. The DNA of the CDR3 is TGTGCCAGCTCACCGTCAGCAACTAATGAAAAACTGTTTTTT.

This sequence joins TRBV9 and TRBJ2-6; 9 nucleotides align to TRBD1. Looked up from germline, CDR1 is SGDLS and CDR2 is YYNGEE. V shed 4 bases and J 0 bases; nucleotides not matched to a gene: 5. The CDR3 has 17 amino acids. The CDR3 sequence: CASSPTTGGSGANVLTF. CDR3 nucleotide sequence: TGTGCCAGCAGCCCGACGACAGGGGGCTCTGGGGCCAACGTCCTGACTTTC.

This clone has a single count. The chain joins TRBV10-3 to TRBJ2-5; 7 bases are shared with TRBD2. Per germline, CDR1 ENHRY and CDR2 SYGVKD. The J segment lost 2 bases and the V segment lost 6 bases, leaving 6 bases of the junction unmatched. The CDR3 is made up of 14 amino acids. The CDR3 DNA is TGTGCCATCAGCCGCGGACTAGATCAAGAGACCCAGTACTTC. Translating it yields CAISRGLDQETQYF.

V is TRBV5-1 and J is TRBJ2-1, with TRBD2 identical over 13 bases. The CDR3 spans 15 residues. V trimming: 4 bases; J trimming: 7 bases; junction bases outside the gene matches: 5. Germline CDR1 and CDR2: SGHRS and YFSETQ. In nucleotides, the CDR3 is TGCGCCAGCAGCATCGGGACTAGCGGGGAGAATGAGCAGTTCTTC. It specifies CASSIGTSGENEQFF. The whole variable domain, remainder taken from reference TRBV5-1 and TRBJ2-1, is KAGVTQTPRYLIKTRGQQVTLSCSPISGHRSVSWYQQTPGQGLQFLFEYFSETQRNKGNFPGRFSGRQFSNSRSEMNVSTLELGDSALYLCASSIGTSGENEQFFGPGTRLTVL.

This chain links TRBV6-1 with TRBJ1-6; maybe TRBD1 (6 bases). Germline CDR1 and CDR2: MNHNS and SASEGT. This CDR3 contains 14 residues. V shed 5 bases and J shed 7 bases, with 12 bases lying between them. The CDR3 region is CASSPTGDNSPLHF. CDR3 nucleotide sequence: TGTGCCAGCAGTCCGACAGGAGACAATTCACCCCTCCACTTT.

This clone was seen a few times. The V and J genes are TRBV30 and TRBJ1-2; no reliable D call. Germline V gene lookup returns CDR1 GTSNPN and CDR2 SVGIG (reference sequence). The length of the CDR3 is 11 residues. V lost 4 bases, J lost 5 bases, and 8 bases lay in between. In DNA form, the CDR3 reads TGTGCCTGGACCGGGAGTTATGGCTACACCTTC. This sequence encodes CAWTGSYGYTF.

Worth noting for this clone: The junction departs from germline at one end; a sequencing error may be responsible. V gene TRBV5-4 combines with J gene TRBJ2-7; 9 nucleotides agree with TRBD1. The CDR3 runs 14 residues. Germline V gene sequence: CDR1 SGHNT, CDR2 YYREEE (reference sequence). The CDR3 sequence is CASSLAYYRDRVVF. CDR3 coding DNA: TGTGCCAGCAGCTTGGCATATTACCGGGACAGGGTAGTCTTC.